This is a list of T cell receptor beta chains from one sample in a study of cytomegalovirus exposure and HLA in healthy donors. Data came from immunoSEQ multiplex PCR; TCRdb stores just in-frame clones and leaves some out. The repertoire consists of around 150,000 clones, with around 80% occurring once and the leading ten covering approximately 6.2%. Sequencing was done on a sample of PBMCs. The source is a man between 40 and 49 years old in good health and CMV-seropositive. Each CDR3 is given without its conserved first and last residue.

v_call cdr3_aa
TRBV7-6 ASSLVTGTGNTIY
TRBV7-2 ASSSGTGAYGYT
TRBV15 ATGVGGDPTDTQY
TRBV6-9 ASSYGSAANQPQH
TRBV4-2 ASSPSGPFSYEQY
TRBV27 ATRTGSSYNSPLH
TRBV10-3 AISEIQGGQPQH
TRBV2 ASRPGLYRGGPQH
TRBV9 ASSVAVGQGGAGTQY
TRBV28 ASGPQELF
TRBV27 ASSPGLHNEQF
TRBV6-5 ASTRTGVTDTQY
TRBV5-1 ASSGLGAGVYEQY
TRBV30 AWGKGLAGGKNEQF
TRBV30 AWSVYGFETQY
TRBV27 ASRRGVMSEAF
TRBV10-3 AIGRSLGQGDTEAF
TRBV7-9 SSSWGTGSGEQY